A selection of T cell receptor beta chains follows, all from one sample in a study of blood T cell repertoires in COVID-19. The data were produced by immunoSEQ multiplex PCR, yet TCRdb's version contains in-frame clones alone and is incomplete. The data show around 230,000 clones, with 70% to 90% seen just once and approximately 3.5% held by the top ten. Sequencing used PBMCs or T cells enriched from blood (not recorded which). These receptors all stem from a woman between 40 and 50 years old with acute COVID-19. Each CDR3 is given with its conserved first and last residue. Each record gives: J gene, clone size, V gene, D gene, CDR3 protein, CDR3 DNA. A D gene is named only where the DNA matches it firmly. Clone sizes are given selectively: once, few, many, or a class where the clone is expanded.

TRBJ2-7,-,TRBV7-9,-,CASSFGQLNYEQYF,TGTGCCAGCAGCTTTGGACAGCTAAACTACGAGCAGTACTTC
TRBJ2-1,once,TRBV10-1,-,CASSGAKYNEQFF,TGCGCCAGCAGTGGAGCCAAATACAATGAGCAGTTCTTC
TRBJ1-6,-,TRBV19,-,CASGRGTMFNSPLHF,TGTGCCTCGGGTAGAGGGACAATGTTTAATTCACCCCTCCACTTT
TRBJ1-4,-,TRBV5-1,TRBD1,CASSLSGQGGEKLFF,TGCGCCAGCAGCTTATCGGGACAGGGTGGTGAAAAACTGTTTTTT
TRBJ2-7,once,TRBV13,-,CASSLYSTPYEQYF,TGTGCCAGCAGCTTATACTCAACCCCCTACGAGCAGTACTTC
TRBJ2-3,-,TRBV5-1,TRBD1,CASSFKQGPTDTQYF,TGCGCCAGCAGCTTTAAACAGGGGCCCACAGATACGCAGTATTTT
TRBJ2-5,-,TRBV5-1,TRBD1,CASSFRQGAQETQYF,TGCGCCAGCAGCTTCCGACAGGGGGCGCAGGAGACCCAGTACTTC
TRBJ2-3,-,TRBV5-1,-,CASTPGVSTDTQYF,TGCGCCAGCACCCCAGGGGTTAGCACAGATACGCAGTATTTT
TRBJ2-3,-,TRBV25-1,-,CASSEFVGGPDTQYF,TGTGCCAGCAGTGAATTTGTGGGAGGACCAGATACGCAGTATTTT
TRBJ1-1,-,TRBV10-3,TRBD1,CAISESRQGARWGTEAFF,TGTGCCATCAGTGAGTCTAGACAGGGGGCCCGATGGGGCACTGAAGCTTTCTTT
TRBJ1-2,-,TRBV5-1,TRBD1,CASSEQGAGGYTF,TGCGCCAGCTCCGAGCAGGGGGCGGGAGGCTACACCTTC
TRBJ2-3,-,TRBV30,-,CAWSVIGLPSTDTQYF,TGTGCCTGGAGTGTTATAGGACTACCTAGCACAGATACGCAGTATTTT
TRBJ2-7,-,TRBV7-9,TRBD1,CASSRDRGELYEQYF,TGTGCCAGCAGCCGGGACAGGGGGGAACTCTACGAGCAGTACTTC
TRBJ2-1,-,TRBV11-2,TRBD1,CASSGLGTGSHEQFF,TGTGCCAGCAGCGGACTTGGGACAGGGTCTCATGAGCAGTTCTTC
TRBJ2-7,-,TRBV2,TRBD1,CASSEGGRGLYEQYF,TGTGCCAGCAGTGAAGGGGGCAGGGGGCTTTACGAGCAGTACTTC
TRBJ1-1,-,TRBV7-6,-,CASSPGQNTEAFF,TGTGCCAGCAGCCCCGGTCAGAACACTGAAGCTTTCTTT
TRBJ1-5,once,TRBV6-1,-,CASSENTDSNQPQHF,TGTGCCAGCAGTGAAAACACAGATAGCAATCAGCCCCAGCATTTT
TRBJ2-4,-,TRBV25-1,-,CASSVGDQAKNIQYF,TGTGCCAGCAGTGTCGGAGATCAAGCCAAAAACATTCAGTACTTC
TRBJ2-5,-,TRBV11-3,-,CASSLGGEETQYF,TGTGCCAGCAGCTTAGGCGGGGAAGAGACCCAGTACTTC
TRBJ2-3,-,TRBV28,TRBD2,CASGRGRGTDTQYF,TGTGCCAGCGGGAGGGGAAGGGGCACAGATACGCAGTATTTT
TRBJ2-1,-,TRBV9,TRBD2,CASSEGLCTSGSCEQFF,TGTGCCAGCAGCGAGGGCCTTTGCACTAGCGGGAGTTGTGAGCAGTTCTTC
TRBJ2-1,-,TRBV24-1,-,CATSDLELGHNEQFF,TGTGCCACCAGTGATTTGGAACTAGGGCACAATGAGCAGTTCTTC
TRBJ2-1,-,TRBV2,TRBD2,CASSQQTSGSDEQFF,TGTGCCAGCAGCCAACAGACTAGCGGGAGTGATGAGCAGTTCTTC
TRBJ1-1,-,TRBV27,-,CASSLGGAGTEAFF,TGTGCCAGCAGTTTAGGAGGGGCGGGCACTGAAGCTTTCTTT
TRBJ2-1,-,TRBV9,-,CASSASGTVVNNEQFF,TGTGCCAGCAGCGCCTCCGGGACTGTAGTGAACAATGAGCAGTTCTTC
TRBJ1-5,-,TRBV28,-,CASSPGGASNQPQHF,TGTGCCAGCAGCCCCGGGGGGGCGAGCAATCAGCCCCAGCATTTT
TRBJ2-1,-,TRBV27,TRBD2,CASSETGTRGDNEQFF,TGTGCCAGCAGTGAAACCGGGACTAGGGGCGACAATGAGCAGTTCTTC
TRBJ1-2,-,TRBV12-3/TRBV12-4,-,CASSTTNYGYTF,TGTGCCAGCAGTACAACTAACTATGGCTACACCTTC
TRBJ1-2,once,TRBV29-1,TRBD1,CSARPGTGGGYTF,TGCAGCGCCCGTCCCGGGACAGGGGGAGGCTACACCTTC
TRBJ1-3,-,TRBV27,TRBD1,CASSPRTGLNTIYF,TGTGCCAGCAGTCCCCGGACAGGGCTGAACACCATATATTTT
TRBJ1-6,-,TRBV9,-,CASSLEGAANSPLHF,TGTGCCAGCAGCCTAGAAGGGGCAGCCAATTCACCCCTCCACTTT
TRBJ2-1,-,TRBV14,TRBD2,CASSQELAGEQFF,TGTGCCAGCAGCCAAGAACTAGCGGGCGAGCAGTTCTTC
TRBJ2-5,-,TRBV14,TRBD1,CASSQTWTGRGTQYF,TGTGCCAGCAGCCAAACCTGGACAGGCCGGGGGACCCAGTACTTC
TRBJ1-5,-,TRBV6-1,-,CASSELGGNQPQHF,TGTGCCAGCAGTGAATTGGGGGGGAATCAGCCCCAGCATTTT
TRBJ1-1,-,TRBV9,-,CASSVGERNTEAFF,TGTGCCAGCAGCGTAGGGGAGAGAAACACTGAAGCTTTCTTT
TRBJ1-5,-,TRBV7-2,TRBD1,CASSLVAGGLGNQPQHF,TGTGCCAGCAGCTTAGTTGCAGGGGGCCTCGGCAATCAGCCCCAGCATTTT
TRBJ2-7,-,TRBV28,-,CASSVATRGYEQYF,TGTGCCAGCAGTGTCGCCACCAGGGGCTACGAGCAGTACTTC
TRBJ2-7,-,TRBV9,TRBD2,CASSVGSGASYEQYF,TGTGCCAGCAGCGTAGGAAGCGGGGCCTCCTACGAGCAGTACTTC
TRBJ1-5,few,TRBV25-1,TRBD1,CASSETGTGDFQPQHF,TGTGCCAGCAGTGAGACCGGGACAGGGGACTTTCAGCCCCAGCATTTT
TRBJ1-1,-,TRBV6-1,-,CASSEGLMNTEAFF,TGTGCCAGCAGTGAGGGACTAATGAACACTGAAGCTTTCTTT
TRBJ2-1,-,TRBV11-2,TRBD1,CASRVTGSDEQFF,TGTGCCAGCAGGGTGACAGGGAGCGATGAGCAGTTCTTC
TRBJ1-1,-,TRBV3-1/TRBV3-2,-,CASSQGAGTEAFF,TGTGCCAGCAGCCAGGGGGCAGGCACTGAAGCTTTCTTT
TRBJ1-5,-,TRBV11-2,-,CASSLDGGENQPQHF,TGTGCCAGCAGCTTAGACGGCGGGGAAAATCAGCCCCAGCATTTT
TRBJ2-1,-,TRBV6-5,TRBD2,CASSYSSSGRGSEQFF,TGTGCCAGCAGTTACTCTTCCAGCGGGAGAGGTAGTGAGCAGTTCTTC
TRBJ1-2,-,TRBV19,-,CASGTEANYGYTF,TGTGCCAGTGGCACCGAAGCTAACTATGGCTACACCTTC
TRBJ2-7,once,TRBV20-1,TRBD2,CSASALWTSGVQSSYEQYF,TGCAGTGCTAGTGCCTTGTGGACTAGCGGTGTTCAAAGCTCCTACGAGCAGTACTTC
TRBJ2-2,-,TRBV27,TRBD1,CASRPGTGNPGELFF,TGTGCCAGCAGGCCCGGGACAGGGAATCCCGGGGAGCTGTTTTTT
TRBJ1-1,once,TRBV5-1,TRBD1,CASSPGQGFTEAFF,TGCGCCAGCAGCCCGGGACAGGGGTTCACTGAAGCTTTCTTT
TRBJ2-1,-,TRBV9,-,CASSGREPNEQFF,TGTGCCAGCAGCGGTAGAGAGCCCAATGAGCAGTTCTTC
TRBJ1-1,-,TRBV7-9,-,CASSLLEAFF,TGTGCCAGCAGCTTACTTGAAGCTTTCTTT
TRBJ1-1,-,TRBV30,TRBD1,CAWSVRGGQAEAFF,TGTGCCTGGAGTGTTAGGGGGGGACAGGCTGAAGCTTTCTTT